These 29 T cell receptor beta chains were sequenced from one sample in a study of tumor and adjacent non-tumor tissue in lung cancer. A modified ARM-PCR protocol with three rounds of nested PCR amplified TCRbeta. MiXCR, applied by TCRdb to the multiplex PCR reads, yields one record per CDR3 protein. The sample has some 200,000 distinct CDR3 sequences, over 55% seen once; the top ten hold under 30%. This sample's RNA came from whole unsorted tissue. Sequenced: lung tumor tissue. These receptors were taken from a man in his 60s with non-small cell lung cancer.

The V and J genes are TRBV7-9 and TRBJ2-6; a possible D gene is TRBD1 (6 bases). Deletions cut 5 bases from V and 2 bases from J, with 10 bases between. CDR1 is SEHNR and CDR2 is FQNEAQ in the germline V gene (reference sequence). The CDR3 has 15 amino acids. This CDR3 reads CASSIGTTGANVLTF. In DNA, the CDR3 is TGTGCCAGCAGCATCGGGACAACTGGGGCCAACGTCCTGACTTTC.

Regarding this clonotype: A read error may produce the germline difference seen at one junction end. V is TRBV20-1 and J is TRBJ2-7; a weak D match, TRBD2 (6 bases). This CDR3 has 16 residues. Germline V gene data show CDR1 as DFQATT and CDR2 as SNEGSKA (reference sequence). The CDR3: CCATHLGLSSSYEQYF. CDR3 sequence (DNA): TGCTGTGCTACACATTTGGGACTCTCGTCCTCCTACGAGCAGTACTTC.

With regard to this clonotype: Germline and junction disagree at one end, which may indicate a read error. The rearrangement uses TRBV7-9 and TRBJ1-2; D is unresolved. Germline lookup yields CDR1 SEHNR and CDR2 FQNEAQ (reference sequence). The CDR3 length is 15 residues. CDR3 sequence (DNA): TGTGCCAGCAGCTTAGAGCAGTGTGTCGGCTATGGTTACACCTTC. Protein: CASSLEQCVGYGYTF.

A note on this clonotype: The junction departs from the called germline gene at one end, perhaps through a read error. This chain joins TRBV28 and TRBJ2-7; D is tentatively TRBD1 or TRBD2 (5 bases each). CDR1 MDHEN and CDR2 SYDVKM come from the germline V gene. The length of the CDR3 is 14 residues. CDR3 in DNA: TGTGCCAGCAGTTTGCCGGGGCGAACCTACGAGCAGTACTTT. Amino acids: CASSLPGRTYEQYF.

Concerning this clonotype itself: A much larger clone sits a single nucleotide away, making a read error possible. The CDR3 coding sequence is TGCGCCAACAGCCAGGAAGGTAGCTCTGGGGCCAACGTCCTGACTTTC. Its translation: CANSQEGSSGANVLTF. This chain links TRBV4-3 with TRBJ2-6; D unresolved. CDR1 and CDR2 (germline): LGHNA, YSLEER. CDR3 length: 16 amino acids.

CDR3 residues: CSIWASGSYEQFF. The CDR3 DNA reads as TGCAGCATTTGGGCTAGCGGGAGCTATGAGCAGTTCTTC. The chain has TRBV29-1 and TRBJ2-1, with 10 bases aligning to TRBD2. V shed 8 bases, J shed 8 bases, and the junction held 9 bases outside the gene matches. The CDR3 extends over 13 amino acids. Germline V gene lookup returns CDR1 SQVTM and CDR2 ANQGSEA.

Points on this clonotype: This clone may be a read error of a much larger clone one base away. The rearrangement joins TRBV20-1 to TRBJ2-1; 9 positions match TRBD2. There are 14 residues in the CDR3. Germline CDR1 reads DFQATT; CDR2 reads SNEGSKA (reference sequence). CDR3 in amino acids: CNASDSGGVNEQFF. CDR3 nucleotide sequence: TGCAATGCTAGTGATAGCGGGGGTGTCAATGAGCAGTTCTTC.

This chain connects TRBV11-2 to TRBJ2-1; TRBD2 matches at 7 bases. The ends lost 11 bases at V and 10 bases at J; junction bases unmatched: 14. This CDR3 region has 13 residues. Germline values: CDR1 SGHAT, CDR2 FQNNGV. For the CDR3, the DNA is TGTGCCGAAGGGGAGGGAGGGCCGCGCGAGCAGTTCTTC. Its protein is CAEGEGGPREQFF.

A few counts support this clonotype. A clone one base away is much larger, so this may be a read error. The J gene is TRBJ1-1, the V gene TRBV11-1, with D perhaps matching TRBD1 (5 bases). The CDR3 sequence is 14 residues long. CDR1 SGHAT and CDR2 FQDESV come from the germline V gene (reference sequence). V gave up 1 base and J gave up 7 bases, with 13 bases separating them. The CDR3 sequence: CASSLEAGRSEAFF. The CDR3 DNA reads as TGTGCCAGCAGCTTAGAGGCAGGGCGGAGTGAAGCTTTCTTT.

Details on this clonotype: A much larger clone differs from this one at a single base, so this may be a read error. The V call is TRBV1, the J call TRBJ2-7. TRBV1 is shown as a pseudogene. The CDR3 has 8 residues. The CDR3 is CTSSPRYF. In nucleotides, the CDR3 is TGCACCAGCAGCCCGCGATACTTC.

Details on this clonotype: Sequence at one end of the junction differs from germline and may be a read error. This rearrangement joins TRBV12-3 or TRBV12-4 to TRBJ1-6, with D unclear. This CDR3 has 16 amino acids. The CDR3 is CPSSLGQSSYNSPLHF. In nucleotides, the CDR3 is TGTCCCAGCAGTTTAGGGCAGAGCTCCTATAATTCACCCCTCCACTTT.

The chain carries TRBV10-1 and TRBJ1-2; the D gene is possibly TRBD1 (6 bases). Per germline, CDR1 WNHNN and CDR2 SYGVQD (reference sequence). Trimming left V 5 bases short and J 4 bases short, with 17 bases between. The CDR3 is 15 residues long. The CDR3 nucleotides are TGCGCCAGCAGTAACCGACAGGCGATTACCTATGGCTACACCTTC. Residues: CASSNRQAITYGYTF.

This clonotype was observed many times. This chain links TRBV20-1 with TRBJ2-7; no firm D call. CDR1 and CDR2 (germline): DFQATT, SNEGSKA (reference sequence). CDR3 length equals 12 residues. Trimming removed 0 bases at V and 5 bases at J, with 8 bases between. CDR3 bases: TGCAGTGCTAGAGAAGACGGCCACGAGCAGTACTTC. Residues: CSAREDGHEQYF.

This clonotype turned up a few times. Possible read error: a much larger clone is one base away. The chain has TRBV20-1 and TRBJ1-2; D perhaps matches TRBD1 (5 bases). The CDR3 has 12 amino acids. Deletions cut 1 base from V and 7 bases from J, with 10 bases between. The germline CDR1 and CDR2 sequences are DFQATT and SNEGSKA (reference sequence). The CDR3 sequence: CSARAVGTGYTF. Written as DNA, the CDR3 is TGCAGTGCTAGAGCAGTAGGGACTGGCTACACCTTC.

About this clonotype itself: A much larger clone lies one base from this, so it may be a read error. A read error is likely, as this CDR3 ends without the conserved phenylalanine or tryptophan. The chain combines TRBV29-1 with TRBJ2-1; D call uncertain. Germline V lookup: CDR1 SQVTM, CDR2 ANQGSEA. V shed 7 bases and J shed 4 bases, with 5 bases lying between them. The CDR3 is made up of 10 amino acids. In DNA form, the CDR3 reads TGCAGCGCCGGATACAATGAGCAGTTCTTA. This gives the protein CSAGYNEQFL.

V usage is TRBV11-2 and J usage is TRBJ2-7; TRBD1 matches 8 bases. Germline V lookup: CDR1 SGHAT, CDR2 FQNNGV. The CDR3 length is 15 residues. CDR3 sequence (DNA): TGTGCCAGCAGCTTAGGTTCAGGGGGCGGGCACGAGCAGTATGTC. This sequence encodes CASSLGSGGGHEQYV.

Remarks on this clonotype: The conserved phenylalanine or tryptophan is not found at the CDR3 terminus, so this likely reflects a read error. The CDR3 loop reads CSVSGITNVETQYL. In nucleotides, the CDR3 is TGCAGCGTTTCCGGGATAACTAATGTAGAGACCCAGTACTTA. This chain joins TRBV29-1 and TRBJ2-5; maybe TRBD2 (5 bases). CDR1 is SQVTM and CDR2 is ANQGSEA in the germline V gene. V lost 5 bases to trimming and J lost 4 bases, with 17 bases between them. This CDR3 region has 14 residues.

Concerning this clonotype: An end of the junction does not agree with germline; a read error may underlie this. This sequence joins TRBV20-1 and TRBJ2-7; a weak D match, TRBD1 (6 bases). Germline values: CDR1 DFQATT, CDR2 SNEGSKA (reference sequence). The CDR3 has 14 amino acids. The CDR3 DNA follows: TGCAGTGCTAGTAAGGGACATAACTCCTACGAGCAGCACTTC. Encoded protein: CSASKGHNSYEQHF.

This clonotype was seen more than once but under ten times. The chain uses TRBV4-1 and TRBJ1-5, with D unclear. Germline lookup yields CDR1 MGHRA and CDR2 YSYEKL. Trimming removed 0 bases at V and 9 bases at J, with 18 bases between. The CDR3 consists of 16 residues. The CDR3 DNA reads TGCGCCAGCAGCCAAGAAGCGGCAGGAGGCTTCTCGCCCCAGCATTTT. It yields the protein CASSQEAAGGFSPQHF.

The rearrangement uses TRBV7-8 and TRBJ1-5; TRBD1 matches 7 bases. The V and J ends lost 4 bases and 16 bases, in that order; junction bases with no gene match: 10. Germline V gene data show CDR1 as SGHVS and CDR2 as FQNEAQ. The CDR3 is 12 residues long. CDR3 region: CASSSNRQGIHF. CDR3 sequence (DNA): TGTGCCAGCAGCTCAAATCGACAGGGTATACATTTT.

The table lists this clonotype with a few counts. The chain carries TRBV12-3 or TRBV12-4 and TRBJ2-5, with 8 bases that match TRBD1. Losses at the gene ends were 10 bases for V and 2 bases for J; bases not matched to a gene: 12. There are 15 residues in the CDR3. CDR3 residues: CANRSGTGFQETQYF. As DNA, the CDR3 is TGTGCCAACAGGTCCGGGACAGGTTTTCAAGAGACCCAGTACTTC.

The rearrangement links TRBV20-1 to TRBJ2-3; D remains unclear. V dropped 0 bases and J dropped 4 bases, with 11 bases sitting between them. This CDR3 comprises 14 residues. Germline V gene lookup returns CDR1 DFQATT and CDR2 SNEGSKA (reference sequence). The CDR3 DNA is TGCAGTGCTAGAGATTACGTGGGCGCAGATACGCAGTATTTT. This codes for CSARDYVGADTQYF.

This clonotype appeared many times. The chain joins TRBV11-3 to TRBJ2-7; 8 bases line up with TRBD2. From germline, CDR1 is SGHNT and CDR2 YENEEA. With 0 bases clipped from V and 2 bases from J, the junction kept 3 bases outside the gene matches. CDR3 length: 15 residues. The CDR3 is CASSLEQRGTYEQYF. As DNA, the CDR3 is TGTGCCAGCAGCTTAGAACAGCGGGGGACCTACGAGCAGTACTTC.

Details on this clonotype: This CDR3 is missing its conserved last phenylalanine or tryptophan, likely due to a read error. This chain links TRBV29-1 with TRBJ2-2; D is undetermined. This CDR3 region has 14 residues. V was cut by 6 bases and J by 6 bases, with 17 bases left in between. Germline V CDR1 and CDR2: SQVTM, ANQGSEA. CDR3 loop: CSVAHTVRAGELFL. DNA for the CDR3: TGCAGCGTCGCCCATACTGTTAGAGCCGGGGAGCTGTTTCTT.

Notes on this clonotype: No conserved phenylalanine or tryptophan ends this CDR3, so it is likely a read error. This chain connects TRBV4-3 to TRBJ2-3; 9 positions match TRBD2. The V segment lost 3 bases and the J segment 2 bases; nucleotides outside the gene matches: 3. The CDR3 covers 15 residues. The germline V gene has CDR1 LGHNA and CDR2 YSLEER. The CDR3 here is CASSQAGGATDTQYY. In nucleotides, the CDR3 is TGCGCCAGCAGCCAGGCGGGGGGGGCCACAGATACGCAGTATTAT.

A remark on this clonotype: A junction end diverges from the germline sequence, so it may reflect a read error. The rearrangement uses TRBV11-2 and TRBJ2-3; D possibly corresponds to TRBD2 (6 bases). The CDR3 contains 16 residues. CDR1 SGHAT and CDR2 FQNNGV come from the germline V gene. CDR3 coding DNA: TGTGCAAGCAGGGAAGGGGCGGGGCTCAGCACAGATACCCAGTATTTT. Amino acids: CASREGAGLSTDTQYF.

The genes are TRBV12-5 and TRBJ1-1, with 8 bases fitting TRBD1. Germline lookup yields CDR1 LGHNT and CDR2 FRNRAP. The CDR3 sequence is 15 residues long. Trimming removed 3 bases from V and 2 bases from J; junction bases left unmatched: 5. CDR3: CASGLGTGSNTEAFF. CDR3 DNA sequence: TGTGCTAGTGGTTTAGGGACAGGATCAAACACTGAAGCTTTCTTT.

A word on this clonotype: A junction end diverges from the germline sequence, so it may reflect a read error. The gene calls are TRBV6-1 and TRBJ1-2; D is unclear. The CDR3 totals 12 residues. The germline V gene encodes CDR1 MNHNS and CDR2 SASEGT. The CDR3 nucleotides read TGTGCCATCAATCCGTCTAACTATGACTACACCTTC. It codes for CAINPSNYDYTF.

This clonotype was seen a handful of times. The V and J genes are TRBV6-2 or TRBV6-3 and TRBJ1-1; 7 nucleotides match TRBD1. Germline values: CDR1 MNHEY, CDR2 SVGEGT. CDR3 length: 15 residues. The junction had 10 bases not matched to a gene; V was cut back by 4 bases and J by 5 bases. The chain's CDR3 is CASSSYLIRGTEAFF. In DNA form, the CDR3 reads TGTGCCAGCAGTTCGTATCTTATCAGGGGGACTGAAGCTTTCTTT.